One and the same sample provided the 17 T cell receptor beta chains below, sequenced in a study of blood T cell repertoires in COVID-19. TCRdb keeps only in-frame clones here, not all; method: immunoSEQ multiplex PCR. The repertoire holds 300,000 or so clones, with approximately 89% as singletons. The sample was PBMCs or T cells enriched from blood (not recorded which). These receptors originate from a woman in her forties or fifties who had been exposed to COVID-19.

The chain combines TRBV19 with TRBJ1-1; no clear D. The germline gives CDR1 LNHDA, CDR2 SQIVND (reference sequence). The CDR3 has 14 residues. The germline V and J ends were trimmed by 4 bases and 0 bases, with 9 bases remaining between them. The DNA of the CDR3 is TGTGCCAGTAGTACCTTAGAGCTGAACACTGAAGCTTTCTTT. The encoded protein is CASSTLELNTEAFF.

The gene calls are TRBV4-1 and TRBJ1-5, with D perhaps matching TRBD1 (6 bases). This CDR3 has 14 amino acids. Germline CDR1 reads MGHRA; CDR2 reads YSYEKL. V was pared by 2 bases and J by 4 bases, with 9 bases between. This chain's CDR3 is CASSQRTVNQPQHF. CDR3 nucleotide sequence: TGCGCCAGCAGCCAAAGGACAGTTAATCAGCCCCAGCATTTT.

This chain links TRBV4-2 with TRBJ2-1, with 14 bases lining up with TRBD2. In germline, CDR1 is LGHNA, CDR2 YNFKEQ. The CDR3 is 17 amino acids. V trimming: 1 base; J trimming: 3 bases; junction bases outside the gene matches: 2. This chain's CDR3 is CASSQGTSGGYYNEQFF. The CDR3 DNA sequence: TGTGCCAGCAGCCAAGGGACTAGCGGGGGGTACTACAATGAGCAGTTCTTC.

The chain employs TRBV24-1 and TRBJ1-1, with TRBD1 identical over 7 bases. Per germline, CDR1 KGHDR and CDR2 SFDVKD. After removal of 4 bases from V and 6 bases from J, the junction contained 7 bases not matched to a gene. The CDR3 is 14 residues long. CDR3 nucleotides: TGTGCCACCAGTGACACAGGGGCGAGCTCTGAAGCTTTCTTT. It codes for CATSDTGASSEAFF.

This chain uses TRBV28 with TRBJ2-7; D is unresolved. V gave up 4 bases and J gave up 6 bases, with 10 bases separating them. The CDR3 is 12 residues long. The germline gives CDR1 MDHEN, CDR2 SYDVKM. The CDR3: CASSSGSSEQYF. The CDR3, as DNA: TGTGCCAGCAGTTCGGGTAGCTCCGAGCAGTACTTC. Together with reference TRBV28 and TRBJ2-7, the CDR3 gives the full variable domain: DVKVTQSSRYLVKRTGEKVFLECVQDMDHENMFWYRQDPGLGLRLIYFSYDVKMKEKGDIPEGYSVSREKKERFSLILESASTNQTSMYLCASSSGSSEQYFGPGTRLTVT.

The gene calls are TRBV9 and TRBJ1-5; 8 nucleotides line up with TRBD1. The V gene's germline CDR1 is SGDLS and CDR2 YYNGEE. After removal of 2 bases from V and 4 bases from J, the junction contained 5 bases not matched to a gene. This CDR3 comprises 15 residues. CDR3 bases: TGTGCCAGCAGCGTTTCAGGGGGCCAAAATCAGCCCCAGCATTTT. Translation gives CASSVSGGQNQPQHF.

The rearrangement joins TRBV28 to TRBJ2-7; D might be TRBD2 (5 bases). CDR3 length: 17 residues. The V end lost 8 bases, the J end lost 3 bases, and 26 bases lay between the germline ends. Germline CDR1 reads MDHEN; CDR2 reads SYDVKM. The CDR3 loop is CASGLFSWRKGHYEQYF. For the CDR3, the DNA is TGTGCCAGCGGCCTTTTTTCCTGGAGGAAAGGGCACTACGAGCAGTACTTC.

This chain uses TRBV2 with TRBJ2-1; 7 bases are a match to TRBD1. The junction had 4 bases not matched to a gene; V was cut back by 6 bases and J by 2 bases. The CDR3 runs 14 residues. The V gene's germline CDR1 is SNHLY and CDR2 FYNNEI. The CDR3, as DNA: TGTGCCAGCAGGCCCGACAGGGCCTACAATGAGCAGTTCTTC. This translates into CASRPDRAYNEQFF.

The rearrangement uses TRBV5-4 and TRBJ2-7; 7 nucleotides agree with TRBD2. There are 13 residues in the CDR3. The germline V gene encodes CDR1 SGHNT and CDR2 YYREEE (reference sequence). Trimming at V came to 7 bases and at J to 5 bases, leaving 9 bases not matched to a gene. CDR3 DNA: TGTGCCAGCTCCGGCGGGACTAAAGACGAGCAGTACTTC. It codes for CASSGGTKDEQYF. The variable domain in full, with the rest retrieved from reference TRBV5-4 and TRBJ2-7, is ETGVTQSPTHLIKTRGQQVTLRCSSQSGHNTVSWYQQALGQGPQFIFQYYREEENGRGNFPPRFSGLQFPNYSSELNVNALELDDSALYLCASSGGTKDEQYFGPGTRLTVT.

V is TRBV18 and J is TRBJ1-4, with 7 bases aligning to TRBD1. Trimming removed 6 bases from V and 6 bases from J; junction bases left unmatched: 10. This CDR3 is 15 amino acids long. CDR1 KGHSH and CDR2 LQKENI come from the germline V gene. The CDR3 DNA reads as TGTGCCAGCTCTTTCCAGGGACAGAGCGATGAAAAACTGTTTTTT. Translating gives CASSFQGQSDEKLFF.

The V gene is TRBV27, the J gene TRBJ1-3, with D perhaps TRBD1 (5 bases). The CDR3 length is 14 residues. Trimming took off 6 bases at V and 2 bases at J, with 11 bases between the two ends. In germline, CDR1 is MNHEY, CDR2 SMNVEV (reference sequence). CDR3 coding DNA: TGTGCCAGCAGGGCCGGGGGGGCTGGAAACACCATATATTTT. The encoded protein is CASRAGGAGNTIYF.

The rearrangement links TRBV19 to TRBJ2-1; D is possibly TRBD2 (5 bases). Trimming left V 4 bases short and J 7 bases short, with 20 bases between. There are 16 residues in the CDR3. Germline CDR1 reads LNHDA; CDR2 reads SQIVND (reference sequence). As DNA, the CDR3 is TGTGCCAGTAGTAAGTTAGCCTCCCTCGGGGTGAATGAGCAGTTCTTC. It yields the protein CASSKLASLGVNEQFF.

This rearrangement joins TRBV10-3 to TRBJ2-1, with D perhaps matching TRBD2 (6 bases). The CDR3 consists of 12 residues. V gave up 7 bases and J gave up 5 bases, with 9 bases separating them. The germline V gene encodes CDR1 ENHRY and CDR2 SYGVKD. This CDR3 reads CAITGLDNEQFF. The CDR3 DNA follows: TGTGCCATCACGGGACTCGACAATGAGCAGTTCTTC.

The V and J genes are TRBV28 and TRBJ1-5, with a weak D call TRBD1 (6 bases). The length of the CDR3 is 17 residues. CDR1 is MDHEN and CDR2 is SYDVKM in the germline V gene. Trimming pared 5 bases from V and 2 bases from J, leaving 19 bases between. This CDR3 reads CASSPTGTPYGNQPQHF. The DNA for the CDR3 is TGTGCCAGCAGTCCTACGGGGACACCATATGGCAATCAGCCCCAGCATTTT.

Only one count was recorded for this clone. This chain joins TRBV28 and TRBJ1-5; tentatively, D is TRBD1 (5 bases). CDR3 length: 16 amino acids. The germline V gene has CDR1 MDHEN and CDR2 SYDVKM. V dropped 1 base and J dropped 0 bases, with 10 bases sitting between them. CDR3 nucleotides: TGTGCCAGCAGTTTATCCCGGGGGTATAGCAATCAGCCCCAGCATTTT. Its protein product is CASSLSRGYSNQPQHF.

V and J are TRBV19 and TRBJ1-5; the D gene is possibly TRBD1 (5 bases). V gave up 5 bases and J gave up 6 bases, with 20 bases separating them. Germline assignment: CDR1 LNHDA and CDR2 SQIVND (reference sequence). The CDR3 extends over 16 amino acids. The CDR3 here is CASSGTGLRDRQPQHF. In DNA form, the CDR3 reads TGTGCCAGTAGTGGTACCGGGCTCAGGGATCGTCAGCCCCAGCATTTT.

This chain connects TRBV18 to TRBJ2-7; maybe TRBD2 (6 bases). Trimming pared 5 bases from V and 4 bases from J, leaving 12 bases between. The V gene's germline CDR1 is KGHSH and CDR2 LQKENI. The CDR3 runs 13 residues. The CDR3 nucleotides read TGTGCCAGCTCAGGGGCAGGAGGGTACGAGCAGTACTTC. Its protein is CASSGAGGYEQYF.